The 32 T cell receptor beta chains given below trace back to one sample, sequenced in a study of CXCR3-negative and CXCR3-positive naive CD8 T cells. It was by 5' RACE with UMI labels that the TRB cDNA libraries were prepared. TCRdb reworked the 5' RACE reads into one entry per CDR3 protein, no DNA. This sample's clone table lists more than 6,000 distinct CDR3 sequences. Specimen: naive CXCR3- CD8+ T cells from blood. Noted subset: CD45RO-CCR7+CD27+CD95- naive CD8+ T cells lacking CXCR3 (TNR3-). These receptor sequences come from a human donor in good health. Some clones in this sample may be carry-over from other donors' samples.

V and J are TRBV29-1 and TRBJ2-5; TCRdb lists TRBD1, though no DNA is available to test this call. This CDR3 has 16 residues. Germline CDR1 SQVTM, CDR2 ANQGSEA. The chain's CDR3 is CSVEDWGQRLQETQYF.

The rearrangement links TRBV11-3 to TRBJ2-1. There are 15 residues in the CDR3. Germline CDR1 and CDR2: SGHNT and YENEEA. The CDR3 reads CASSSTASSYNEQFF.

CDR3: CASRDGRYEQYF. J is TRBJ2-7 and V is TRBV6-6. Germline CDR1 MNHNY, CDR2 SVGAGI (reference sequence). The CDR3 contains 12 residues.

The V gene is TRBV20-1, the J gene TRBJ2-1. The V gene's germline CDR1 is DFQATT and CDR2 SNEGSKA (reference sequence). The CDR3 length is 14 residues. CDR3 region: CSARDFGAYNEQFF.

In terms of frequency, this clonotype is medium-sized. This rearrangement joins TRBV19 to TRBJ2-1. The CDR3 extends over 16 amino acids. In germline, CDR1 is LNHDA, CDR2 SQIVND (reference sequence). CDR3 sequence reads: CASSSRGGSSYNEQFF.

This clonotype counts as medium-sized by frequency. The chain has TRBV20-1 and TRBJ1-2; TCRdb selects TRBD1, and the lack of DNA leaves this call unchecked. The CDR3 totals 13 residues. Germline CDR1 and CDR2: DFQATT and SNEGSKA (reference sequence). This chain's CDR3 is CSATDSSNYGYTF.

This clonotype is identified as medium-sized from frequency. The chain combines TRBV29-1 with TRBJ2-2; TCRdb returns TRBD1, unconfirmable since there is no DNA. This CDR3 comprises 14 residues. The V gene's germline CDR1 is SQVTM and CDR2 ANQGSEA. The CDR3 sequence: CSAEGTANTGELFF.

The chain has TRBV19 and TRBJ2-3; TCRdb's D gene call, TRBD2, goes unchecked for lack of DNA. CDR3 length: 13 residues. Germline loops: CDR1 LNHDA, CDR2 SQIVND (reference sequence). The CDR3: CASQRPSTDTQYF.

By frequency, this clonotype is medium-sized. The chain couples TRBV29-1 to TRBJ1-3. This CDR3 is built from 12 residues. CDR1 and CDR2 from the germline V gene are SQVTM and ANQGSEA. The CDR3 spells CSAQGSGNTIYF.

The chain is built from TRBV7-9 and TRBJ2-5. This CDR3 has 13 amino acids. Looked up from germline, CDR1 is SEHNR and CDR2 is FQNEAQ (reference sequence). The CDR3 loop is CASSLENQETQYF.

The V and J genes are TRBV12-3 or TRBV12-4 and TRBJ1-1; absent DNA, TCRdb's TRBD1 call cannot be checked. The CDR3 is 13 amino acids. The CDR3: CASSQQGTTEAFF.

The genes are TRBV12-5 and TRBJ2-3. The CDR3 sequence is 13 residues long. Germline V lookup: CDR1 LGHNT, CDR2 FRNRAP. The CDR3 here is CASGYSFTDTQYF.

The chain employs TRBV29-1 and TRBJ1-1; the TCRdb D gene call, TRBD1, has no DNA to confirm it. The CDR3 loop spans 12 amino acids. The germline V gene has CDR1 SQVTM and CDR2 ANQGSEA. The CDR3 region is CSVEEGAAEAFF.

By frequency, this clonotype registers medium-sized. The chain carries TRBV29-1 and TRBJ2-3; TCRdb's D call, TRBD1, is unchecked because there is no DNA. Germline lookup yields CDR1 SQVTM and CDR2 ANQGSEA. CDR3 size: 14 residues. The chain's CDR3 is CSVEDDPGTDTQYF.

The chain uses TRBV29-1 and TRBJ2-7; with no DNA, the TCRdb D assignment of TRBD2 cannot be verified. The CDR3 covers 14 residues. Germline CDR1 and CDR2: SQVTM and ANQGSEA. This chain's CDR3 is CSVEGEGTHYEQYF.

V gene TRBV20-1 combines with J gene TRBJ1-1. The V gene's germline CDR1 is DFQATT and CDR2 SNEGSKA (reference sequence). This CDR3 comprises 15 residues. CDR3 protein: CSAREAHGRGRLAFF.

This chain joins TRBV7-9 and TRBJ2-7; there is no DNA to check the TCRdb D call of TRBD1. The CDR3 sequence is 12 residues long. CDR1 is SEHNR, CDR2 FQNEAQ, per germline (reference sequence). The CDR3 protein is CASSGDVYEQYF.

This clonotype is classed as medium-sized by frequency. This chain joins TRBV5-1 and TRBJ2-7; absent DNA, TCRdb's TRBD1 call cannot be checked. CDR1 and CDR2 from the germline V gene are SGHRS and YFSETQ. The CDR3 has 15 amino acids. This CDR3 reads CASSLTTGDFYEQYF.

This clonotype registers medium-sized by frequency. The gene calls are TRBV5-1 and TRBJ2-5. Germline V gene data show CDR1 as SGHRS and CDR2 as YFSETQ. The CDR3 covers 17 residues. CDR3 sequence reads: CASSLGLGRTVQETQYF. Complete variable domain (other parts from reference TRBV5-1 and TRBJ2-5): KAGVTQTPRYLIKTRGQQVTLSCSPISGHRSVSWYQQTPGQGLQFLFEYFSETQRNKGNFPGRFSGRQFSNSRSEMNVSTLELGDSALYLCASSLGLGRTVQETQYFGPGTRLLVL.

This clonotype is identified as medium-sized from frequency. The chain is built from TRBV5-1 and TRBJ1-1; TCRdb lists TRBD1, though no DNA is available to test this call. From germline, CDR1 is SGHRS and CDR2 YFSETQ. The CDR3 has 17 residues. The CDR3 protein is CASSLDLTGGTNTEAFF.

V and J are TRBV29-1 and TRBJ2-2; the TCRdb D gene call, TRBD1, has no DNA to confirm it. There are 14 residues in the CDR3. Germline-derived CDR1 and CDR2 are SQVTM and ANQGSEA. The CDR3 spells CSVVWGANTGELFF.

Measured by frequency, this clonotype is medium-sized. The chain employs TRBV7-8 and TRBJ2-1; TCRdb's D call of TRBD1 is untestable without DNA. CDR1 is SGHVS, CDR2 FQNEAQ, per germline. CDR3 length equals 15 residues. The CDR3 spells CASSPPGQGLDGQFF.

J is TRBJ1-1 and V is TRBV4-1. The CDR3 has 15 amino acids. Germline assignment: CDR1 MGHRA and CDR2 YSYEKL. CDR3 protein: CASSQGSEENTEAFF.

This clonotype ranks as medium-sized in terms of frequency. This chain connects TRBV29-1 to TRBJ2-1; TCRdb outputs TRBD1, but without DNA this stays unchecked. The CDR3 sequence is 14 residues long. Germline lookup yields CDR1 SQVTM and CDR2 ANQGSEA. CDR3: CSVEGWTGENEQFF.

This CDR3 reads CAISDRQGSTDTQYF. The chain is built from TRBV10-3 and TRBJ2-3; lacking DNA, the TRBD1 call made by TCRdb goes unchecked. There are 15 residues in the CDR3. CDR1 is ENHRY, CDR2 SYGVKD, per germline.

The chain couples TRBV5-1 to TRBJ2-7; TCRdb proposes TRBD1, but this gene call is untestable without DNA. The CDR3 is 15 residues long. Germline values: CDR1 SGHRS, CDR2 YFSETQ. CDR3: CASSFPGQGAREQYF.

In terms of frequency, this clonotype is medium-sized. The genes are TRBV29-1 and TRBJ1-1; TCRdb selects TRBD1, and the lack of DNA leaves this call unchecked. Germline assignment: CDR1 SQVTM and CDR2 ANQGSEA. There are 12 residues in the CDR3. CDR3 sequence reads: CSVVIQGLEAFF. Based on the CDR3 plus reference TRBV29-1 and TRBJ1-1, the full variable domain is SAVISQKPSRDICQRGTSLTIQCQVDSQVTMMFWYRQQPGQSLTLIATANQGSEATYESGFVIDKFPISRPNLTFSTLTVSNMSPEDSSIYLCSVVIQGLEAFFGQGTRLTVV.

Judged by frequency, this clonotype is medium-sized (0.01 to 0.1%). The chain employs TRBV20-1 and TRBJ2-1. CDR1 is DFQATT and CDR2 is SNEGSKA in the germline V gene (reference sequence). The CDR3 length is 11 residues. This chain's CDR3 is CSARSYNEQFF.

The chain is built from TRBV11-2 and TRBJ2-7; absent DNA, TCRdb's TRBD1 call cannot be checked. The CDR3 extends over 16 amino acids. The germline CDR1 and CDR2 sequences are SGHAT and FQNNGV. The CDR3 sequence is CASSLDQRTGRYEQYF.

This chain joins TRBV13 and TRBJ2-2; the TCRdb call, TRBD1, lacks DNA for checking. Per the germline V gene, CDR1 is PRHDT and CDR2 is FYEKMQ (reference sequence). The CDR3 runs 14 residues. The CDR3 loop is CATQGAYDGGELFF.

The chain combines TRBV7-9 with TRBJ2-1; TCRdb picks TRBD2, but there is no DNA to check that call. Germline assignment: CDR1 SEHNR and CDR2 FQNEAQ (reference sequence). The CDR3 sequence is 15 residues long. The chain's CDR3 is CASSPGLAGYREQFF.

This chain's CDR3 is CASNLGESSYNEQFF. The V gene is TRBV5-1, the J gene TRBJ2-1; TCRdb indicates TRBD2, and absent DNA this call remains unverified. The CDR3 contains 15 residues. The germline CDR1 and CDR2 sequences are SGHRS and YFSETQ. Full variable domain (outside the CDR3, taken from reference TRBV5-1 and TRBJ2-1): KAGVTQTPRYLIKTRGQQVTLSCSPISGHRSVSWYQQTPGQGLQFLFEYFSETQRNKGNFPGRFSGRQFSNSRSEMNVSTLELGDSALYLCASNLGESSYNEQFFGPGTRLTVL.